This TCR beta chain was found in a study of blood T cells in healthy people across ages (dated by TCRdb to 2014 to 2015). Regarding the study in general: In model experiments, template switching captured roughly one uniquely barcoded TCR beta cDNA molecule for every two T cells. To track age-related changes in TCR beta repertoire diversity, the study relied on deep sequencing normalized with unique cDNA molecular identifiers. The donors were split into four age groups: young (average roughly 15 years), middle-aged (39), aged (approximately 59) and long-lived (roughly 77). To avoid experimental bias, donors of different ages were distributed randomly across sequencing lanes. Using the same blood draw, the study looked at two additional independent replicas of 1 million unique cDNA reads for two donors, one aged 18 to 30 and the other aged 80 or older.

To prepare the library, 5' RACE was applied. The sequencer was an Illumina HiSeq 2500. The second PCR ran for about 6 to 12 cycles and used a J-beta primer mix along with a sample-barcoded 5' primer. Each TCR beta cDNA molecule received a unique molecular identifier from a template-switch 5' adaptor carrying 12 random nucleotides. Each sample yielded at least 3 million CDR3-containing paired-end reads. The Mint cDNA synthesis kit, primed by a TRBC-specific oligonucleotide, was used to synthesize first-strand cDNA from all RNA. Following uracil-DNA glycosylase treatment, a first 18-cycle PCR with universal primers M1SS and BC2_uni_R was performed on all cDNA. The original methods were these. For normalization, 1 million high-quality reads were randomly selected from each sample, with every read carrying a distinct molecular identifier. Reads with shared molecular identifiers were discarded instead of being binned into consensus sequences. CDR3 identification, clonotype clustering and error correction used MiTCR with a Q25 quality threshold and the strictest error-elimination algorithm. A nonparametric unseen species model with Euler transformation was used to estimate a lower bound on total TCR beta diversity. The public reads were quality trimmed at Q25 with fastp and then assembled into clones with MiXCR by TCRdb, keeping productive beta chains. Each record represents a unique CDR3 protein, reported with the most common genes and DNA among its rows. These V and J calls derive from TCRdb rather than the authors' analysis. Within this sample are around 750,000 distinct CDR3 sequences, with about 53% of them counted one time only. The ten largest clones take up 41% of the sample.

In regard to this clonotype: The target of this receptor is not known. Base qualities are not provided; no much larger clone lies one nucleotide away.

Donors were approximately 42 systemically healthy Caucasian individuals from Russia aged roughly 6 to 90 years. Approximately 10 milliliters of peripheral blood were collected from each donor into EDTA-treated Vacutainer tubes. Ficoll-Paque density-gradient centrifugation was used to isolate PBMCs, with at least 7 million obtained per sample. Trizol reagent was used to extract total RNA from PBMCs, with at least 5.5 micrograms per sample. Naive CD45RAhigh/CD27high T cell percentages were measured by flow cytometry on a PBMC aliquot from every donor. Overall study results and their limits: Because the CMV infection status of the donors was unknown, age-related changes in expanded clonotypes may potentially have been confounded. Total diversity estimates from one million sequenced T cells were considered lower bounds and underestimates. Compared with the aged group, more naive CD4+ T cells, fewer expanded clones and increased TCR diversity were shown by the long-lived group, suggesting age selection. There was a strong correlation between observed TCR beta diversity and the percentage of naive T cells measured by flow cytometry. Observed TCR beta diversity per million T cells fell roughly linearly with age, and a significant reduction was already apparent by age around 39. Conclusive comparison of naive and antigen-experienced compartments was prevented by the profiling of bulk unsorted PBMCs.

The junction carries 13 bases between V and J, which are trimmed by 8 bases and 2 bases respectively. The germline V gene supplies CDR1 SNHLY and CDR2 FYNNEI. The CDR3 measures 13 amino acids from cysteine to phenylalanine. Of all the DNA, just the CDR3 is kept, 39 bases in frame from base 1. The chain joins TRBV2 to TRBJ2-7; no D gene is confidently identified. The sample consisted of blood. The TCR sequence derives from a man older than 75 in good health. The sequenced DNA is TGTGCCAGCGCTCGGCCTCGTCCCTACGAGCAGTACTTC. Translation gives CASARPRPYEQYF.